Listed below are T cell receptor beta chains from one sample, sequenced in a study of cytomegalovirus exposure and HLA in healthy donors. Profiled with immunoSEQ multiplex PCR; TCRdb holds only in-frame clones, not every one. In total, the table holds 30,000 to 35,000 clones. Sequenced material: PBMCs. The receptors stem from a woman in her thirties or forties in good health and CMV-seropositive. The CDR3 runs from the conserved cysteine through the conserved F or W.

>TRBV6-6|TRBJ1-1
CASSVKATGNTEAFF
>TRBV6-4|TRBJ2-1
CASSRLAGTYNEQFF
>TRBV4-3|TRBJ1-3
CASSQDRLGGSGNTIYF
>TRBV19|TRBJ1-2
CASSGEDARGNRGGYTF
>TRBV13|TRBJ2-3
CASLDGGSGGSTDTQYF
>TRBV5-1|TRBJ2-5
CASSEFAAGGETQYF
>TRBV2|TRBJ2-5
CASSEDLAGEETQYF
>TRBV9|TRBJ2-2
CASSQQDHLSGELFF
>TRBV27|TRBJ2-2
CASSFGGIRDTGELFF
>TRBV29-1|TRBJ1-1
CSVSRQGNTEAFF
>TRBV7-9|TRBJ1-3
CASSSWGMEDPGNTIYF
>TRBV2|TRBJ2-3
CASREHSSGSTDTQYF
>TRBV5-1|TRBJ1-1
CASSLETVNTEAFF
>TRBV30|TRBJ1-2
CAWNRDLDYGYTF
>TRBV4-3|TRBJ2-5
CASSQEGSGEGLQETQYF
>TRBV6-5|TRBJ2-1
CASSLAAAYNEQFF
>TRBV29-1|TRBJ2-3
CSVPSGSLTDTQYF
>TRBV28|TRBJ2-7
CASRSTGRAYEQYF
>TRBV19|TRBJ2-7
CASNPGTGGYEQYF
>TRBV27|TRBJ1-3
CASSSSGSGNTIYF
>TRBV18|TRBJ1-4
CASSPRRQGDEKLFF
>TRBV6-5|TRBJ1-4
CASSRGTGNEKLFF
>TRBV6-5|TRBJ2-5
CASSYRRSETQYF
>TRBV28|TRBJ1-1
CASTGQLNTEAFF
>TRBV5-1|TRBJ1-2
CASSSRTGLNYDYTF